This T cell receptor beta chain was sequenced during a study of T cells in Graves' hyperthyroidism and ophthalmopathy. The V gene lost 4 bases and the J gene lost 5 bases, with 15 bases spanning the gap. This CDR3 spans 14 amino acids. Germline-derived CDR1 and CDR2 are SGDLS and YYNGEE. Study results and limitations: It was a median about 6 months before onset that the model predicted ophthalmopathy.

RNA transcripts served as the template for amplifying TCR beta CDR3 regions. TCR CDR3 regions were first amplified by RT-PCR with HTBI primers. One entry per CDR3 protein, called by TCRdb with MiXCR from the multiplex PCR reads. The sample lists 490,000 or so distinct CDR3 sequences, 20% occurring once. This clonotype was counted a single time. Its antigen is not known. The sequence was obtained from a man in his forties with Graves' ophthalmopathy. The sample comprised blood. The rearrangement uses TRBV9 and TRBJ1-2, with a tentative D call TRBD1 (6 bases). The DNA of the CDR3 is TGTGCCAGCAGCCAGTCCACAGGGAATTATGGCTACACCTTC. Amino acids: CASSQSTGNYGYTF.